This T cell receptor (beta chain) originates from a study of CD8 T cells in Susac syndrome. Per germline, CDR1 MNHEY and CDR2 SVGAGI. This CDR3 is 15 amino acids long. Trimming took 2 bases from V and 5 from J, leaving 12 bases between them. Reverse transcription of about 0.5 to 1 ug RNA used random hexamers. A single record per CDR3 protein comes from TCRdb applying MiXCR to the immunoSEQ multiplex PCR reads. The repertoire consists of about 110,000 distinct CDR3 sequences, with roughly 95% occurring once and the leading ten covering just over 0.095%. The sequencing input was CD4+ T cells from PBMCs. The origin of this receptor is a human donor in good health. V and J are TRBV6-5 and TRBJ2-2; TRBD1 is a possible D gene (6 bases). DNA for the CDR3: TGTGCCAGCAGTTACGGGCAGGGGATGACCGGGGAGCTGTTTTTT. Its protein product is CASSYGQGMTGELFF.